The TCR beta chain described here comes from a study of graft-versus-host responses after intestinal transplantation. This table comes from immunoSEQ multiplex PCR, and its TCRdb copy is limited to in-frame clones, with some not included. This repertoire shows some 95,000 clones, 91% found once; its top ten account for more than 0.4%. A remark on this clone: The antigen is unknown.

V lost 0 bases and J lost 6; bases outside the gene matches: 5. The germline V gene encodes CDR1 MGHRA and CDR2 YSYEKL. The CDR3 has 17 amino acids. The material sequenced was unstimulated CD8+ T cells sorted from spleen or lymph node cells, taken before intestinal transplant. This clonotype was sampled from a human donor who received an intestinal transplant. This chain links TRBV4-1 with TRBJ2-3, with TRBD2 matching 14 bases. DNA for the CDR3: TGCGCCAGCAGCCAAGATGGACTAGCGGGAGGTCGGGATACGCAGTATTTT. Translation gives CASSQDGLAGGRDTQYF.